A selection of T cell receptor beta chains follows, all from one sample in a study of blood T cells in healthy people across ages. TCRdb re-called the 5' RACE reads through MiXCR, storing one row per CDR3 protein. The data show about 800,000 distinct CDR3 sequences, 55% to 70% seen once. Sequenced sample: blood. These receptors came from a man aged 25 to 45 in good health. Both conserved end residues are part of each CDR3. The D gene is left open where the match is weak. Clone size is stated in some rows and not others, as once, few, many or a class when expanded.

DNA: TGCAGCGCATTTCGGGGCGGAGAGACCCAGTACTTC
CDR3: CSAFRGGETQYF
V: TRBV29-1
D: -
size: -
J: TRBJ2-5

DNA: TGTGCCAGCAGTCTTACAGGGACGGAGACCCAGTACTTC
CDR3: CASSLTGTETQYF
V: TRBV6-1
D: -
size: few
J: TRBJ2-5

DNA: TGTGCCAGCAGCCAAGGGACTATCCGCTCCTACAATGAGCAGTTCTTC
CDR3: CASSQGTIRSYNEQFF
V: TRBV3-1
D: -
size: -
J: TRBJ2-1

DNA: TGTGCCAGCAGGACGGGGGGGGCGGGCACAGATACGCAGTATTTT
CDR3: CASRTGGAGTDTQYF
V: TRBV6-5
D: TRBD2
size: -
J: TRBJ2-3

DNA: TGCAGTGCTAGGTGGGACGGCAATCAGCCCCAGCATTTT
CDR3: CSARWDGNQPQHF
V: TRBV20-1
D: -
size: once
J: TRBJ1-5

DNA: TGTACCAGCTCACGTGGGACAGTCCAAGAGACCCAGTACTTC
CDR3: CTSSRGTVQETQYF
V: TRBV18
D: TRBD1
size: -
J: TRBJ2-5

DNA: TGCGCCAGCAGCCAAGAGGGAGGACAGTCCTACGAGCAGTACTTC
CDR3: CASSQEGGQSYEQYF
V: TRBV4-3
D: -
size: -
J: TRBJ2-7

DNA: TGCAGTGCTTTGGGACTAGTCGGCGAGACCCAGTACTTC
CDR3: CSALGLVGETQYF
V: TRBV20-1
D: TRBD2
size: -
J: TRBJ2-5

DNA: TGTGCCACCAGCAGAGATCCTGACAGATCCGAGGAGCAGTACTTC
CDR3: CATSRDPDRSEEQYF
V: TRBV15
D: -
size: once
J: TRBJ2-7

DNA: TGCGCCAGTACAAATACCGGGACTAGCTCCAATGAGCAGTTCTTC
CDR3: CASTNTGTSSNEQFF
V: TRBV5-1
D: TRBD2
size: once
J: TRBJ2-1

DNA: TGCAGTGCTAGAGTGTCGGGAAGTTTCTACGAGCAGTACTTC
CDR3: CSARVSGSFYEQYF
V: TRBV20-1
D: -
size: once
J: TRBJ2-7

DNA: TGTGCCAGCAGCTTGCAACCGACCGGGGAGCTGTTTTTT
CDR3: CASSLQPTGELFF
V: TRBV5-5
D: -
size: once
J: TRBJ2-2

DNA: TGCAGCGGGAGGGGCTACAGCAATGAGCAGTTCTTC
CDR3: CSGRGYSNEQFF
V: TRBV29-1
D: -
size: few
J: TRBJ2-1

DNA: TGTGCCAGCAGTGGCGCGGACGGCTCCTACGAGCAGTACTTC
CDR3: CASSGADGSYEQYF
V: TRBV2
D: -
size: -
J: TRBJ2-7

DNA: TGTGCCAGCAGCTTAACCTCACCAAGGACTAGCGATGAGCAGTTCTTC
CDR3: CASSLTSPRTSDEQFF
V: TRBV7-9
D: TRBD2
size: -
J: TRBJ2-1

DNA: TGTGCCAGCAGTGGCCGCATGAATGGAGAGACCCAGTACTTC
CDR3: CASSGRMNGETQYF
V: TRBV6-5
D: -
size: -
J: TRBJ2-5

DNA: TGTGCCAGCATCCCACAGGGTAGCTATGGCTACACCTTC
CDR3: CASIPQGSYGYTF
V: TRBV7-9
D: -
size: -
J: TRBJ1-2

DNA: TGTGCCAGCAGCTTTCGGGGCCTGTTCACCGGGGAGCTGTTTTTT
CDR3: CASSFRGLFTGELFF
V: TRBV7-9
D: -
size: -
J: TRBJ2-2

DNA: TGCAGTGCCCTTGGACTAGCGCAAAGCACAGATACGCAGTATTTT
CDR3: CSALGLAQSTDTQYF
V: TRBV20-1
D: TRBD2
size: -
J: TRBJ2-3

DNA: TGCAGTGCTAAGCCGGACATGAACACTGAAGCTTTCTTT
CDR3: CSAKPDMNTEAFF
V: TRBV20-1
D: -
size: -
J: TRBJ1-1

DNA: TGTGCCAGCAGCCAAGTTAGGGGTGGGGTCCAAGAGACCCAGTACTTC
CDR3: CASSQVRGGVQETQYF
V: TRBV3-1
D: -
size: -
J: TRBJ2-5

DNA: TGCAGCGCCCTACCGACTAGCGGGAGGGCCGGGGACAATGAGCAGTTCTTC
CDR3: CSALPTSGRAGDNEQFF
V: TRBV29-1
D: TRBD2
size: -
J: TRBJ2-1

DNA: TGTGCCAGCAGCGCAACCAGGGAAAGTGGCTACACCTTC
CDR3: CASSATRESGYTF
V: TRBV14
D: -
size: -
J: TRBJ1-2

DNA: TGTGCCAGCAGACCGGTCGGGACTTGGGATGGCTACACCTTC
CDR3: CASRPVGTWDGYTF
V: TRBV6-5
D: -
size: -
J: TRBJ1-2

DNA: TGTGCCAGCAGTGACCAAACAGGGAGGGCTTTCTTT
CDR3: CASSDQTGRAFF
V: TRBV25-1
D: -
size: -
J: TRBJ1-1

DNA: TGTGCCAGCCCCGACAGGGTCTACGAGCAGTACTTC
CDR3: CASPDRVYEQYF
V: TRBV6-6
D: TRBD1
size: -
J: TRBJ2-7

DNA: TGTGCCAGCAGCTTAGCGGGACAGGGAGGTTCACCCCTCCACTTT
CDR3: CASSLAGQGGSPLHF
V: TRBV7-9
D: TRBD1
size: -
J: TRBJ1-6

DNA: TGTGCCAGCAGTTACAGTGTAACAGGATTAGCCAAAAACATTCAGTACTTC
CDR3: CASSYSVTGLAKNIQYF
V: TRBV6-7
D: -
size: -
J: TRBJ2-4

DNA: TGTGCCAGCAGCCCCGTTCCCCCTAGCGGTTTAACCTACAATGAGCAGTTCTTC
CDR3: CASSPVPPSGLTYNEQFF
V: TRBV5-5
D: TRBD2
size: -
J: TRBJ2-1

DNA: TGCGCCAGCAGCTCAGTCTCGGGATCGCCCGAGCAGTACTTC
CDR3: CASSSVSGSPEQYF
V: TRBV5-1
D: -
size: few
J: TRBJ2-7

DNA: TGTGCCAGCAGTTTTCCACGACAGGGTGGGGGCTACGAGCAGTACTTC
CDR3: CASSFPRQGGGYEQYF
V: TRBV27
D: TRBD1
size: -
J: TRBJ2-7

DNA: TGTGCCATCAGTGAAGGGGCAGTACAAGAGACCCAGTACTTC
CDR3: CAISEGAVQETQYF
V: TRBV10-3
D: -
size: few
J: TRBJ2-5

DNA: TGTGCCAGCAGGCCTCGGGTTGGGACCCAGTACTTC
CDR3: CASRPRVGTQYF
V: TRBV7-2
D: -
size: -
J: TRBJ2-5

DNA: TGTGCCAGCTGCTCGCAGCCGAACACTGAAGCTTTCTTT
CDR3: CASCSQPNTEAFF
V: TRBV7-3
D: -
size: -
J: TRBJ1-1

DNA: TGCGCCAGCAGAGGGGGGTGGGGTTCAGATACGCAGTATTTT
CDR3: CASRGGWGSDTQYF
V: TRBV4-3
D: -
size: many
J: TRBJ2-3

DNA: TGTGCCAGCAGTTACTCTGAGAGGGCTGGCTACACCTTC
CDR3: CASSYSERAGYTF
V: TRBV6-5
D: -
size: -
J: TRBJ1-2

DNA: TGTGCCAGCAGCTTAGTAGACGGGACGACCGGAGATACGCAGTATTTT
CDR3: CASSLVDGTTGDTQYF
V: TRBV7-2
D: -
size: -
J: TRBJ2-3